Each of the 7 T cell receptor beta chains below was sequenced from the same sample in a study of T cell changes during pregnancy in multiple sclerosis. Some clones are missing from TCRdb's copy, which holds only in-frame ones; the method was immunoSEQ multiplex PCR. The sample lists approximately 38,000 clones, about 94% occurring once. The sample was peripheral blood, taken in the third trimester of pregnancy. The origin of the receptors is a female donor with multiple sclerosis, enrolled in a pregnancy study.

The rearrangement links TRBV13 to TRBJ2-6, with 9 bases fitting TRBD1. Germline-derived CDR1 and CDR2 are PRHDT and FYEKMQ (reference sequence). The V segment lost 5 bases and the J segment 0 bases; nucleotides outside the gene matches: 8. The CDR3 consists of 18 residues. The CDR3 DNA reads TGTGCCAGCAGCCCGACGAACAGGGGGCACTCTGGGGCCAACGTCCTGACTTTC. Protein product: CASSPTNRGHSGANVLTF.

The chain carries TRBV5-6 and TRBJ1-5, with a possible D match to TRBD1 (6 bases). CDR1 is SGHDT, CDR2 YYEEEE, per germline. V was pared by 3 bases and J by 0 bases, with 19 bases between. This CDR3 spans 18 amino acids. CDR3 in DNA: TGTGCCAGCAGCTCCCAGGGGCCGGGGGGCCCTAGCAATCAGCCCCAGCATTTT. Protein: CASSSQGPGGPSNQPQHF. The full variable domain, in which reference TRBV5-6 and TRBJ1-5 provide the parts outside the CDR3, is DAGVTQSPTHLIKTRGQQVTLRCSPKSGHDTVSWYQQALGQGPQFIFQYYEEEERQRGNFPDRFSGHQFPNYSSELNVNALLLGDSALYLCASSSQGPGGPSNQPQHFGDGTRLSIL.

CDR3 nucleotides: TGTGCCAGCAACCCGGCGGGAGGCAATCAGCCCCAGCATTTT. Its protein is CASNPAGGNQPQHF. The V and J genes are TRBV7-2 and TRBJ1-5; no definite D call. V was clipped by 7 bases and J by 2 bases, with 12 bases between them. CDR1 and CDR2 (germline): SGHTA, FQGNSA. The length of the CDR3 is 14 residues.

This rearrangement joins TRBV9 to TRBJ2-3, with 7 positions matching TRBD2. This CDR3 comprises 16 residues. Germline V gene sequence: CDR1 SGDLS, CDR2 YYNGEE. Losses at the gene ends were 0 bases for V and 0 bases for J; bases not matched to a gene: 4. CDR3 bases: TGTGCCAGCAGCGTAGTTGGCGGGGGAAGCACAGATACGCAGTATTTT. Protein sequence: CASSVVGGGSTDTQYF. The full variable domain, with the rest looked up from reference TRBV9 and TRBJ2-3, is DSGVTQTPKHLITATGQRVTLRCSPRSGDLSVYWYQQSLDQGLQFLIQYYNGEERAKGNILERFSAQQFPDLHSELNLSSLELGDSALYFCASSVVGGGSTDTQYFGPGTRLTVL.

The chain combines TRBV5-4 with TRBJ2-3; 8 nucleotides agree with TRBD2. V lost 1 base, J lost 1 base, and 11 bases stayed unmatched. Per germline, CDR1 SGHNT and CDR2 YYREEE (reference sequence). The CDR3 length is 18 residues. As DNA, the CDR3 is TGTGCCAGCAGCTTGTTAGGCGGGGGGAAAGGAGGCACAGATACGCAGTATTTT. It encodes CASSLLGGGKGGTDTQYF.

The rearrangement links TRBV4-3 to TRBJ1-2; D is perhaps TRBD1 (5 bases). There are 16 residues in the CDR3. Trimming shortened V by 1 base and J by 1 base, and 13 bases separated the two germline ends. Germline lookup yields CDR1 LGHNA and CDR2 YSLEER. CDR3 region: CASSQGGGSYNYGYTF. The DNA for the CDR3 is TGCGCCAGCAGCCAAGGGGGGGGATCTTATAACTATGGCTACACCTTC.

The V and J genes are TRBV6-1 and TRBJ2-1; TRBD2 might be the D (6 bases). CDR1 MNHNS and CDR2 SASEGT come from the germline V gene. V was clipped by 5 bases and J by 6 bases, with 14 bases between them. This CDR3 region has 14 residues. The CDR3 DNA follows: TGTGCCAGCAGTACTACGGACGGGGGCAATGAGCAGTTCTTC. Amino acid sequence: CASSTTDGGNEQFF.